Listed below are T cell receptor beta chains from one sample, sequenced in a study of cytomegalovirus exposure and HLA in healthy donors. Clones were sequenced by immunoSEQ multiplex PCR, and TCRdb holds only the in-frame ones, with some missing. The table lists roughly 180,000 clones, roughly 86% of them singletons. Sequencing used PBMCs. The receptors derive from a young man in good health and CMV-seropositive. CDR3s include the opening cysteine and the closing phenylalanine or tryptophan. The D gene is left open where the match is weak. The listing skips clone size in some rows; elsewhere it reads once, few, many or a size class.

TRBV11-3	TRBJ1-1	15	TRBD1	NA	TGTGCCAGCAGCTTGACAGGGGCCATGAACACTGAAGCTTTCTTT	CASSLTGAMNTEAFF
TRBV10-3	TRBJ1-1	14	NA	NA	TGTGCCATCAGTGGACAGATCATGAACACTGAAGCTTTCTTT	CAISGQIMNTEAFF
TRBV5-5	TRBJ1-2	13	NA	NA	TGTGCCAGCAGCTTCCAGGAGGGCTATGGCTACACCTTC	CASSFQEGYGYTF
TRBV28	TRBJ1-5	16	NA	NA	TGTGCCAGCAGTTTTGCCCCCCAGGCAGGGGATCAGCCCCAGCATTTT	CASSFAPQAGDQPQHF
TRBV19	TRBJ1-5	16	TRBD1	NA	TGTGCCAGTAGTCCGCGCCGGACAGGGATGGATCAGCCCCAGCATTTT	CASSPRRTGMDQPQHF
TRBV25-1	TRBJ2-1	16	NA	NA	TGTGCCAGCAGTGAGCATAGGGGCGGTTCCTACAATGAGCAGTTCTTC	CASSEHRGGSYNEQFF
TRBV7-8	TRBJ1-5	15	TRBD1	NA	TGTGCCAGCAGCTTAGCTGTGACAGGGTATCAGCCCCAGCATTTT	CASSLAVTGYQPQHF
TRBV7-3	TRBJ1-2	13	NA	few	TGTGCCAGCAGCTTAGGGCCTAACTATGGCTACACCTTC	CASSLGPNYGYTF
TRBV30	TRBJ2-7	16	TRBD2	NA	TGTGCCTGGAGTTGCGTCCGGCGGGAGGGCTTCCACGAGCAGTACTTC	CAWSCVRREGFHEQYF
TRBV18	TRBJ2-3	13	TRBD1	NA	TGTGCCAGCTCAGGGACAGGGGCAGATACGCAGTATTTT	CASSGTGADTQYF
TRBV19	TRBJ2-7	13	NA	many	TGTGCCAGTAGTATTTGGGGGTACGACGAGCAGTACTTC	CASSIWGYDEQYF
TRBV29-1	TRBJ2-3	14	NA	NA	TGCAGCGTTGAAGGGACTCGCGTATACGATACGCAGTATTTT	CSVEGTRVYDTQYF
TRBV5-1	TRBJ2-7	14	NA	NA	TGCGCCAGCAGTCAGGCAGGGTTTTCCTACGAGCAGTACTTC	CASSQAGFSYEQYF
TRBV5-1	TRBJ2-1	13	NA	NA	TGCGCCAGCAGCTTCTCCGGAAACAATGAGCAGTTCTTC	CASSFSGNNEQFF
TRBV11-3	TRBJ2-5	14	TRBD2	NA	TGTGCCAGCAGCTCGGGACTAGCACAAGAGACCCAGTACTTC	CASSSGLAQETQYF
TRBV19	TRBJ2-7	14	TRBD1	NA	TGTGCCATCCGGGCCCAGACAGGGGGCGGCGAGCAGTACTTC	CAIRAQTGGGEQYF